This T cell receptor beta chain was retrieved from a study of PD-L1 blockade in urothelial cancer. Study-level information: Prior exposure to chemotherapy in patients amounted to 0 to 3 regimens received. Reported median T cell count for blood samples was approximately 140,000.

Time point in this sample: peripheral blood 6 weeks after treatment start. Study-wide findings and caveats: Patients who had durable benefit saw their tumor-associated blood clones expand more at 3 weeks.

CDR1 and CDR2 from the germline V gene are SGHDT and YYEEEE. After removal of 4 bases from V and 5 bases from J, the junction contained 15 bases not matched to a gene. The CDR3 extends over 17 amino acids. This clone was detected once. The antigen remains unidentified. Synthetic TCR analog templates were spiked into all PCRs individually. Sequencing used immunoSEQ multiplex PCR; TCRdb keeps in-frame clones, though not all of them. The sample yields about 41,000 clones, about 85% seen once. The starting material was PBMCs, obtained around atezolizumab (anti-PD-L1) treatment. The rearrangement links TRBV5-6 to TRBJ2-5, with 9 nucleotides matching TRBD2. The source of this sequence is a man aged 70 or older with urothelial cancer. The CDR3 loop reads CASSTGTSSSVRETQYF. The CDR3 DNA reads as TGTGCCAGCAGCACTGGGACTAGCTCGTCGGTCCGGGAGACCCAGTACTTC.